This T cell receptor (beta chain) was recovered during a study of blood T cell repertoires in COVID-19. This clone was counted a single time. Germline V gene lookup returns CDR1 KGHSH and CDR2 LQKENI. Trimming shortened V by 1 base and J by 7 bases, and 7 bases separated the two germline ends. The CDR3 has 13 amino acids. Only in-frame clones appear in the TCRdb table, and some are missing; sequencing was by immunoSEQ multiplex PCR. Here the sample spans about 260,000 clones, 70% to 85% being singletons. The material sequenced was peripheral blood. This clonotype was obtained from a woman of 80 years or more with acute or convalescent COVID-19. The chain links TRBV18 to TRBJ1-4; D may be TRBD1 (5 bases). The CDR3 nucleotides are TGTGCCAGCTCACCACGGAGGGGTGAAAAACTGTTTTTT. It translates to CASSPRRGEKLFF.